The 12 T cell receptor beta chains presented below share a single source sample, sequenced in a study of response to subunit inactivated influenza vaccine. TCRdb called the RT-PCR reads again in MiXCR, with one record for every CDR3 protein. This sample carries 650,000 to 800,000 distinct CDR3 sequences, about 15% of them seen once, and the ten largest clones take 6.5% to 8.5%. Specimen: PBMCs from blood, collected roughly 15 days before vaccination. The receptor set was obtained from a man between 45 and 60 years old who received an inactivated influenza vaccine.

This chain's CDR3 is CASSLQGISNYGYTF. In nucleotides, the CDR3 is TGTGCCAGCAGTCTACAGGGGATTAGTAACTATGGCTACACCTTC. The V and J genes are TRBV7-2 and TRBJ1-2, with 7 bases identical to TRBD1. V trimming: 6 bases; J trimming: 1 base; junction bases outside the gene matches: 8. This CDR3 region has 15 residues. Germline loops: CDR1 SGHTA, CDR2 FQGNSA.

The chain joins TRBV4-3 to TRBJ1-5; TRBD1 might be the D (5 bases). V shed 2 bases and J shed 7 bases, with 18 bases lying between them. The length of the CDR3 is 16 residues. CDR1 LGHNA and CDR2 YSLEER come from the germline V gene. The CDR3 DNA reads TGCGCCAGCAGCCAAAACCTCGGGGGGGGAGGGCAGCCCCAGCATTTT. As protein: CASSQNLGGGGQPQHF.

This sequence joins TRBV20-1 and TRBJ2-2; 8 positions agree with TRBD2. The germline V gene encodes CDR1 DFQATT and CDR2 SNEGSKA (reference sequence). V dropped 5 bases and J dropped 2; count of bases not matched to a gene: 13. This CDR3 spans 17 amino acids. CDR3 protein: CSAGPLRAGVNTGELFF. The CDR3 nucleotides read TGCAGTGCTGGGCCCCTCCGAGCGGGGGTCAACACCGGGGAGCTGTTTTTT.

The chain couples TRBV6-5 to TRBJ2-1; no definite D call. Trimming took 0 bases from V and 0 from J, leaving 9 bases between them. This CDR3 has 16 residues. From germline, CDR1 is MNHEY and CDR2 SVGAGI. The CDR3 loop is CASSYSPANSYNEQFF. CDR3 DNA: TGTGCCAGCAGTTACTCCCCGGCGAACTCCTACAATGAGCAGTTCTTC.

This clonotype occurred many times. The chain links TRBV20-1 to TRBJ2-3; no definite D call. Germline CDR1 reads DFQATT; CDR2 reads SNEGSKA (reference sequence). Deletions cut 3 bases from V and 0 bases from J, with 16 bases between. The CDR3 covers 16 residues. The CDR3 sequence: CSASSLPGTSTDTQYF. Written as DNA, the CDR3 is TGCAGTGCTAGCTCTCTGCCAGGCACTAGCACAGATACGCAGTATTTT.

This clonotype appeared a few times. DNA of the CDR3: TGTGCCAGCAGCTTATCCAGCGGGAAAGGCGAGCAGTACTTC. Its protein product is CASSLSSGKGEQYF. The chain uses TRBV7-2 and TRBJ2-7; TRBD2 agrees at 7 bases. Germline CDR1 reads SGHTA; CDR2 reads FQGNSA. V gave up 2 bases and J gave up 6 bases; unmatched junction bases: 7. This CDR3 is built from 14 residues.

This clonotype came up many times. DNA for the CDR3: TGCAGTGCTAGTGGTCAGAATTCACCCCTCCACTTT. Protein: CSASGQNSPLHF. The chain links TRBV20-1 to TRBJ1-6, with unresolved D. V lost 3 bases to trimming and J lost 7 bases, with 7 bases between them. This CDR3 region has 12 residues. Germline V gene sequence: CDR1 DFQATT, CDR2 SNEGSKA (reference sequence).

The rearrangement joins TRBV29-1 to TRBJ2-7; 7 nucleotides align to TRBD1. CDR3 length: 15 amino acids. V was clipped by 5 bases and J by 2 bases; unmatched bases: 12. Germline lookup yields CDR1 SQVTM and CDR2 ANQGSEA. Here the CDR3 DNA reads TGCAGCGTTCAAAAGGGGGCAGGGAGCCCCTACGAGCAGTACTTC. It translates to CSVQKGAGSPYEQYF.

The table lists this clonotype with a few counts. CDR3 nucleotide sequence: TGTGCCAGCAGCTGGGGACAGGACAACATTCAGTACTTC. It codes for CASSWGQDNIQYF. V gene TRBV5-5 combines with J gene TRBJ2-4; TRBD1 matches at 8 bases. J was trimmed by 7 bases and V by 3 bases; bases with no gene match: 3. The CDR3 contains 13 residues. Per the germline V gene, CDR1 is SGHKS and CDR2 is YYEKEE (reference sequence).

This clonotype was seen only a few times. The J gene is TRBJ2-4, the V gene TRBV3-1; possibly TRBD1 or TRBD2 for D (5 bases each). The CDR3 is made up of 17 amino acids. Per germline, CDR1 LGHDT and CDR2 YNNKEL (reference sequence). Trimming shortened V by 2 bases and J by 2 bases, and 16 bases separated the two germline ends. For the CDR3, the DNA is TGTGCCAGCAGCCAACGGGGCACGGCTGTTACCAAAAACATTCAGTACTTC. This gives the protein CASSQRGTAVTKNIQYF.

This clonotype has more than one count but fewer than ten. The V gene is TRBV7-9, the J gene TRBJ1-5; the D gene is possibly TRBD1 (5 bases). The length of the CDR3 is 14 residues. The V gene's germline CDR1 is SEHNR and CDR2 FQNEAQ (reference sequence). Between the trimmed V and J ends, which lost 5 bases and 4 bases, there was a span of 12 bases. This CDR3 reads CASSKAAGNQPQHF. The CDR3 DNA reads as TGTGCCAGCAGCAAGGCGGCAGGGAATCAGCCCCAGCATTTT.

This clonotype was picked up many times. The chain carries TRBV2 and TRBJ2-1; perhaps TRBD1 as D (6 bases). Trimming cost V 9 bases and J 8 bases, with 17 bases left between them. The germline V gene encodes CDR1 SNHLY and CDR2 FYNNEI. This CDR3 comprises 13 residues. The CDR3 protein is CASHWTVGYEQFF. CDR3 nucleotide sequence: TGTGCCAGTCATTGGACAGTTGGCTATGAGCAGTTCTTC. Combining the CDR3 with reference TRBV2 and TRBJ2-1 gives the whole variable domain EPEVTQTPSHQVTQMGQEVILRCVPISNHLYFYWYRQILGQKVEFLVSFYNNEISEKSEIFDDQFSVERPDGSNFTLKIRSTKLEDSAMYFCASHWTVGYEQFFGPGTRLTVL.